This TCR beta chain was sequenced in a study of T cells in Graves' hyperthyroidism and ophthalmopathy. Overall study: Staff took peripheral blood when the initial diagnosis was made, before any treatment began.

RNA transcripts yielded amplified TCR beta CDR3 regions. TCR CDR3 regions were first amplified by RT-PCR with HTBI primers. TCRdb passed the multiplex PCR reads through MiXCR, listing each CDR3 protein once. Here the sample spans approximately 740,000 distinct CDR3 sequences, approximately 14% being singletons. At least ten counts were recorded for this clonotype. Absence of ophthalmopathy progression within 18 months defined stable Graves' hyperthyroidism. The specimen sequenced was blood. The clonotype comes from a woman between 18 and 29 years old with Graves' hyperthyroidism.

The CDR3 region is CATSNRGQGARDQPQHF. The CDR3 DNA follows: TGTGCCACCAGTAATAGAGGACAGGGGGCGAGAGATCAGCCCCAGCATTTT. The V call is TRBV24-1, the J call TRBJ1-5; 11 nucleotides line up with TRBD1. The CDR3 contains 17 residues. V shed 6 bases, J shed 5 bases, and the junction held 11 bases outside the gene matches. Germline CDR1 KGHDR, CDR2 SFDVKD.